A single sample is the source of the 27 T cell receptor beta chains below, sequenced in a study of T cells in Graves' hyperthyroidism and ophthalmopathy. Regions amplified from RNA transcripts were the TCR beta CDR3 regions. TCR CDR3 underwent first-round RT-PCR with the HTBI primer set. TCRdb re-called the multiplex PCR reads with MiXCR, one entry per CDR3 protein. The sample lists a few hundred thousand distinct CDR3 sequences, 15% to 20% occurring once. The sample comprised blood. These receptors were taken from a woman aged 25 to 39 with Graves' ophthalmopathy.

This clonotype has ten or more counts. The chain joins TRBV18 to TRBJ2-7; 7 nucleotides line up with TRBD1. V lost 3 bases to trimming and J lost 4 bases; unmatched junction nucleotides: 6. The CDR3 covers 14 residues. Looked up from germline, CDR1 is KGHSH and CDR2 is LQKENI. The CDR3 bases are TGTGCCAGCTCACCGACAGGGTTTAATTACGAGCAGTACTTC. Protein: CASSPTGFNYEQYF.

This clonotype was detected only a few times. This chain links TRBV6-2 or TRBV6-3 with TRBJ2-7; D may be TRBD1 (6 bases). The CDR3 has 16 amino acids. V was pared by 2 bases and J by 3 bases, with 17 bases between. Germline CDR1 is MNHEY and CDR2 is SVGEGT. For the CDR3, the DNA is TGTGCCAGCAGTTACGGGCAGTGGACAGTAATCTACGAGCAGTACTTC. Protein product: CASSYGQWTVIYEQYF.

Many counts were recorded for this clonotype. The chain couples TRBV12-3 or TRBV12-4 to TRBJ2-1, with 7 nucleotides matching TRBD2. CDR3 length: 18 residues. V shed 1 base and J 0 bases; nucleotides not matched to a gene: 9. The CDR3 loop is CASSLGVGRGSSYNEQFF. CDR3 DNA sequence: TGTGCCAGCAGTTTAGGGGTAGGGCGGGGGAGCTCCTACAATGAGCAGTTCTTC.

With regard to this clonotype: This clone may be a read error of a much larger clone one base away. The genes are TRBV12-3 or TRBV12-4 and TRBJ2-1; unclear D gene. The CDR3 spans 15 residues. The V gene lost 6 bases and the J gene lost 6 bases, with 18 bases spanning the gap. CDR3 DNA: TGTGCCAGCAGGATTGAGCAGTCCCCCTGCAATGAGCAGTTCTTC. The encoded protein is CASRIEQSPCNEQFF.

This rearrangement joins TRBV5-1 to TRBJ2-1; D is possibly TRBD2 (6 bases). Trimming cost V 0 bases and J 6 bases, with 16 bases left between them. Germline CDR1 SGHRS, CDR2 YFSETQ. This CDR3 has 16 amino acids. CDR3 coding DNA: TGCGCCAGCAGCTTGGTGGGGCCGCTGGAGGGCAATGAGCAGTTCTTC. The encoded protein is CASSLVGPLEGNEQFF.

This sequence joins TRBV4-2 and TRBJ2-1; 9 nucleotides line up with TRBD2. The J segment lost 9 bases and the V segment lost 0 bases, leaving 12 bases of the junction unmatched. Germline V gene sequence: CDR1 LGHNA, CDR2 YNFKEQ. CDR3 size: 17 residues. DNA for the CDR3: TGTGCCAGCAGCCAAGATCGCCTAGCGGGACAGCTTGTTGAGCAGTTCTTC. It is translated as CASSQDRLAGQLVEQFF.

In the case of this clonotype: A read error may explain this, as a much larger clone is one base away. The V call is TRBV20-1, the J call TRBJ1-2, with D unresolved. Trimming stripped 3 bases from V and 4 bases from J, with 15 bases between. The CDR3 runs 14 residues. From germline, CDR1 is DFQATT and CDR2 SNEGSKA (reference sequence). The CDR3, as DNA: TGCAGTGCTAGCCCATCTAGGCATCTCTATGGCTACACCTTC. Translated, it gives CSASPSRHLYGYTF.

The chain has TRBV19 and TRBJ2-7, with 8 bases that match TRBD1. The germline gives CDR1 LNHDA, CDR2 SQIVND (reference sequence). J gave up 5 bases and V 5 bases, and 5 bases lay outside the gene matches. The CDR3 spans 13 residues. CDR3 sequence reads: CASSLTGEDEQYF. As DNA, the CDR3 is TGTGCCAGTAGTTTGACAGGGGAGGACGAGCAGTACTTC.

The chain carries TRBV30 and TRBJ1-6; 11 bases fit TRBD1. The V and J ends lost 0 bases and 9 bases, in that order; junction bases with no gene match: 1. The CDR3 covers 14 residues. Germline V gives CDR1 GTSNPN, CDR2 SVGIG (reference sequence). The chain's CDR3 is CAWSVGTGGSPLHF. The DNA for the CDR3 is TGTGCCTGGAGTGTAGGGACAGGGGGTTCACCCCTCCACTTT.

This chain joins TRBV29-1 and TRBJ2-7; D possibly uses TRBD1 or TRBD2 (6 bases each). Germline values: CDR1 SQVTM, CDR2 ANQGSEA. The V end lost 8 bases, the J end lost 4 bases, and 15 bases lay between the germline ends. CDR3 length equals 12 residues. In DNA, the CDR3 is TGCAGCTTTAGAGGGGGGTGGTACGAGCAGTACTTC. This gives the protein CSFRGGWYEQYF.

The CDR3 DNA sequence: TGTGCCTGGAGTGGGGGGTGGACAGGGGTCGATGGCTACACCTTC. Protein product: CAWSGGWTGVDGYTF. The chain recombines TRBV30 with TRBJ1-2, with 9 bases that match TRBD1. Per the germline V gene, CDR1 is GTSNPN and CDR2 is SVGIG (reference sequence). The CDR3 extends over 15 amino acids. V lost 1 base to trimming and J lost 6 bases; unmatched junction nucleotides: 9.

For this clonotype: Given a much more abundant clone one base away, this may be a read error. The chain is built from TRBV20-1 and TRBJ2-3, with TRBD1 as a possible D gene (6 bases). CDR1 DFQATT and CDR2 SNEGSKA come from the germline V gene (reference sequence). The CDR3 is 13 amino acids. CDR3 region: CGARKRGTDTQYF. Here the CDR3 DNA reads TGCGGTGCTAGAAAGAGGGGGACAGATACGCAGTATTTT.

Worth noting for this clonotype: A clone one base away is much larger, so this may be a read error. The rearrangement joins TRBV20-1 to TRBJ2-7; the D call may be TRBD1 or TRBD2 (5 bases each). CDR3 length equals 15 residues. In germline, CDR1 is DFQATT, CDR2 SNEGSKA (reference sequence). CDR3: CSARDTKGPIYKQYF. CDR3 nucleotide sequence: TGCAGTGCTAGAGATACGAAGGGACCCATCTACAAGCAGTACTTC.

The CDR3 nucleotides read TGTGCCAGCAGCCAAGTTCTAGGACTAGGGTCTACCGGGGAGCTGTTTTTT. This encodes CASSQVLGLGSTGELFF. J is TRBJ2-2 and V is TRBV4-2; the match to TRBD2 covers 7 bases. Germline lookup yields CDR1 LGHNA and CDR2 YNFKEQ. The junction had 10 bases not matched to a gene; V was cut back by 1 base and J by 5 bases. CDR3 length: 17 residues.

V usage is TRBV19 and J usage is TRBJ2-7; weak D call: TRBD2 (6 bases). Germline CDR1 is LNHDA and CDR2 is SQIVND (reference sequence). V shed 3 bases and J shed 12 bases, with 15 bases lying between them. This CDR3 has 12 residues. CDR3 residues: CASSIPRGWLYF. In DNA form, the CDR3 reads TGTGCCAGTAGTATTCCGCGGGGCTGGCTGTACTTC.

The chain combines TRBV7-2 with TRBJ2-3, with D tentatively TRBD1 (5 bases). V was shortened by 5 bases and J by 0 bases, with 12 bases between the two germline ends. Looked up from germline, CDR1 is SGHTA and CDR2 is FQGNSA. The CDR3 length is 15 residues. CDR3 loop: CASSPRQISTDTQYF. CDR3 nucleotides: TGTGCCAGCAGCCCGCGACAGATTAGCACAGATACGCAGTATTTT.

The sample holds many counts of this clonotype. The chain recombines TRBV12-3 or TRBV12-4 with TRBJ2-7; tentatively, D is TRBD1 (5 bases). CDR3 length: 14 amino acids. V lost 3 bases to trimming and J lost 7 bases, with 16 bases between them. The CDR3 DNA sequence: TGTGCCAGCAGTTTCGGGCTGGGGCAAGGGGAGCAGTACTTC. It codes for CASSFGLGQGEQYF.

The DNA of the CDR3 is TGTGCCAGCAGCCAAGGGTTTCGGGTGGGCCTCAATCAGCCCCAGCATTTT. It yields the protein CASSQGFRVGLNQPQHF. The chain is built from TRBV3-2 and TRBJ1-5. TRBV3-2 is marked as a pseudogene. This CDR3 contains 17 residues.

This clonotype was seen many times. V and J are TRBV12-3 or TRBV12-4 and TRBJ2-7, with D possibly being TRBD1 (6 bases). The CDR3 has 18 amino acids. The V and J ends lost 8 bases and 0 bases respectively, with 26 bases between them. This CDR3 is CASSLQTRGLLGSYEQYF. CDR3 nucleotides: TGTGCCAGCTCCCTACAGACCAGGGGCCTTCTGGGCTCCTACGAGCAGTACTTC.

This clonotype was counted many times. The CDR3 coding sequence is TGTGCCAGCAGCTCGATCTACCGGGGGACAGGCAATAATCAGCCCCAGCATTTT. Encoded protein: CASSSIYRGTGNNQPQHF. The chain has TRBV12-3 or TRBV12-4 and TRBJ1-5; 8 bases map to TRBD1. The ends lost 6 bases at V and 4 bases at J; junction bases unmatched: 17. CDR3 length: 18 residues.

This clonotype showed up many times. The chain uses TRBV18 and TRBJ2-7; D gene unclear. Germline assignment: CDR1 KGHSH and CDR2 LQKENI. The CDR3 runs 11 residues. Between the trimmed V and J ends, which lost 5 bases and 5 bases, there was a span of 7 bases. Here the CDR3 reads CASSTWDEQYF. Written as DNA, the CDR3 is TGTGCCAGCTCAACTTGGGACGAGCAGTACTTC.

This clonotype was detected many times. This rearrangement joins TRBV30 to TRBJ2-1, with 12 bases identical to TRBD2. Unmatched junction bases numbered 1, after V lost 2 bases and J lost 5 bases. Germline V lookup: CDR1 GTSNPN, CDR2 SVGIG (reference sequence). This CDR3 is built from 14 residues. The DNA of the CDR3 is TGTGCCTGGAGTACTAGCGGGAGGAACAATGAGCAGTTCTTC. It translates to CAWSTSGRNNEQFF.

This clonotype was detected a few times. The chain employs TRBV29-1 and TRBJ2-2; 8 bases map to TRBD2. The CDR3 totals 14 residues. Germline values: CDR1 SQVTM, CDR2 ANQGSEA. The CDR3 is CTGGVGSDTGELFF. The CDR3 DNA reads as TGCACCGGGGGGGTGGGTTCTGACACCGGGGAGCTGTTTTTT.

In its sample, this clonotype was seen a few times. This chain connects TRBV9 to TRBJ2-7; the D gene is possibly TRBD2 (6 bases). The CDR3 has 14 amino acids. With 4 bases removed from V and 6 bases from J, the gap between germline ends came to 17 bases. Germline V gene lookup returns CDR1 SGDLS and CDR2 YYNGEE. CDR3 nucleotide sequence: TGTGCCAGCAGCTTGTCAGGGAATAGCGGCGAGCAGTACTTC. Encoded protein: CASSLSGNSGEQYF.

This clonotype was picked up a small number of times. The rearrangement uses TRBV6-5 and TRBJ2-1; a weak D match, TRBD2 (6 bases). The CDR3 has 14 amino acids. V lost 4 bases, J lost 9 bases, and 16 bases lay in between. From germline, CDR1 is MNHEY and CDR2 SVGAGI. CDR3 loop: CASSWAGSAGEQFF. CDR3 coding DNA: TGTGCCAGCAGTTGGGCGGGATCTGCTGGTGAGCAGTTCTTC.

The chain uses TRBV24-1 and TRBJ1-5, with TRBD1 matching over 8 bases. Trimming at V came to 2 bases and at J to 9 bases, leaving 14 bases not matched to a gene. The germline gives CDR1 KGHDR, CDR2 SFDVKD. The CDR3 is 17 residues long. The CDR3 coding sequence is TGTGCCACCAGTGATTCGACCGGGACAGGCGGCGAATGGCCCCAGCATTTT. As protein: CATSDSTGTGGEWPQHF.

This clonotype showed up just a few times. CDR3 nucleotides: TGTGCCAGCAGCATAGGGTTTTACAGCAATCAGCCCCAGCATTTT. Translating gives CASSIGFYSNQPQHF. The V gene is TRBV12-3 or TRBV12-4, the J gene TRBJ1-5; D gene ambiguous. V was shortened by 6 bases and J by 1 base, with 13 bases between the two germline ends. This CDR3 contains 15 residues.